What follows describes a single T cell receptor (beta chain). Original processing notes: Reference gene primer amplification gave estimated nucleated cell counts. TCRdb keeps only in-frame clones here, not all; method: immunoSEQ multiplex PCR. That table gives V, J and clone size, and the DNA gave D and trimming. This sample has about 68,000 clones, with roughly nine tenths found just once. The CDR3 runs 14 residues. With 8 bases removed from V and 4 bases from J, the gap between germline ends came to 14 bases. Per germline, CDR1 MNHEY and CDR2 SMNVEV (reference sequence). The data stem from a study of blood T cell repertoires in COVID-19. For the study at large: The United States, Italy and Spain were the sources of the acute and convalescent COVID-19 samples. In each case, the material was cDNA or gDNA derived from T cells, B-cell-depleted T cells, or PBMCs.

The sequence was obtained from a man aged 45-65 years with acute or convalescent COVID-19. Sequencing was done on a sample of peripheral blood. The chain has TRBV27 and TRBJ1-4; no reliable D call. DNA of the CDR3: TGTGCCAGCGGAGGAGGGTTAGATAATGAAAAACTGTTTTTT. It encodes CASGGGLDNEKLFF.